This TCR beta chain was identified during a study of CD8+CD57+ T cells in acquired aplastic anemia. The template used for profiling TCR beta VDJ and CDR3 was genomic DNA. TCRdb redid the calling of the reads with MiXCR, one entry per CDR3 protein. The sample lists about 81,000 distinct CDR3 sequences, 40% to 50% seen once, with approximately 70% in the top ten. The CDR3 is 13 amino acids. Germline loops: CDR1 LNHNV, CDR2 YYDKDF (reference sequence). V dropped 1 base and J dropped 8 bases, with 9 bases sitting between them. V is TRBV15 and J is TRBJ2-1; the D is unclear. Sequenced: sorted CD4+, CD8+, or CD8+CD57+ T cells (not recorded which) from PBMCs. The clonotype comes from a human donor in good health, serving as a control. In DNA, the CDR3 is TGTGCCACCAGCAGAGGCTTGCGGTATGAGCAGTTCTTC. This gives the protein CATSRGLRYEQFF.